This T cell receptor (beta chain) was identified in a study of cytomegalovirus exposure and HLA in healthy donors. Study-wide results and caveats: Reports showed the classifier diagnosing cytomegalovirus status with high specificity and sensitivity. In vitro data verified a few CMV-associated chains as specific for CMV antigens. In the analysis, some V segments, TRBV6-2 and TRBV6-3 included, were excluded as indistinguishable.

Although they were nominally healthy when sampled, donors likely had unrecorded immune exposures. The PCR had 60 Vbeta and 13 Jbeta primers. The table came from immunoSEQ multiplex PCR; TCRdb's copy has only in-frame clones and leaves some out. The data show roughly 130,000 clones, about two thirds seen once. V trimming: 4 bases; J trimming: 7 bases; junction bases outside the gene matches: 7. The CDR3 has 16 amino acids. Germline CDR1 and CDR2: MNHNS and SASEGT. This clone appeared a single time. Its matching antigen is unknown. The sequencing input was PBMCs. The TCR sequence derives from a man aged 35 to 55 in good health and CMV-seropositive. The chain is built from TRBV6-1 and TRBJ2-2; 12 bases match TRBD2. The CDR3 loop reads CASSATSGRIGGELFF. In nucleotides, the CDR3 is TGTGCCAGCAGTGCGACTAGCGGGAGAATCGGCGGGGAGCTGTTTTTT.